The 30 T cell receptor beta chains below all came from one sample that was sequenced in a study of cytomegalovirus exposure and HLA in healthy donors. PCR involved 60 Vbeta and 13 Jbeta primers. Profiled with immunoSEQ multiplex PCR; TCRdb holds only in-frame clones, not every one. The sample records roughly 120,000 clones, around 70% being singletons. Sequenced material: PBMCs. These receptors all come from a woman in her thirties or forties in good health and CMV-seropositive.

This chain uses TRBV18 with TRBJ2-1, with D possibly matching TRBD2 (7 bases). V lost 0 bases and J 0 bases, leaving 12 bases between the germline ends. In germline, CDR1 is KGHSH, CDR2 LQKENI. CDR3 length: 17 amino acids. The CDR3 DNA reads as TGTGCCAGCTCACCACCGGGGGGCGGGAGCTCCTACAATGAGCAGTTCTTC. Encoded protein: CASSPPGGGSSYNEQFF.

The rearrangement joins TRBV7-9 to TRBJ1-1; TRBD1 matches 8 bases. Unmatched junction bases numbered 16, after V lost 4 bases and J lost 6 bases. Germline CDR1 reads SEHNR; CDR2 reads FQNEAQ (reference sequence). The CDR3 sequence is 17 residues long. The CDR3 nucleotides are TGTGCCAGCAGCTCCTTCGGACAGGGTCCCTTTGGGGCTGAAGCTTTCTTT. This codes for CASSSFGQGPFGAEAFF.

This clone was counted between two and nine times. The chain has TRBV29-1 and TRBJ2-2; TRBD1 matches 7 bases. The CDR3 loop spans 12 amino acids. With 7 bases clipped from V and 1 base from J, the junction kept 0 bases outside the gene matches. From germline, CDR1 is SQVTM and CDR2 ANQGSEA. CDR3 DNA: TGCAGCGGACAGGGGAACACCGGGGAGCTGTTTTTT. Its translation: CSGQGNTGELFF.

This chain uses TRBV7-6 with TRBJ2-7; TRBD1 matches at 8 bases. The V segment lost 5 bases and the J segment 2 bases; nucleotides outside the gene matches: 8. The germline V gene encodes CDR1 SGHVS and CDR2 FNYEAQ. The CDR3 loop spans 15 amino acids. CDR3 nucleotides: TGTGCCAGCAGCCAGGGGACAGGTCCTACCTACGAGCAGTACTTC. Its protein product is CASSQGTGPTYEQYF.

J is TRBJ2-5 and V is TRBV5-6; possibly TRBD1 for D (6 bases). This CDR3 is built from 13 residues. Germline assignment: CDR1 SGHDT and CDR2 YYEEEE. The V gene lost 2 bases and the J gene lost 4 bases, with 9 bases spanning the gap. The CDR3 nucleotides read TGTGCCAGCAGCTTCAGGGGCCCAGAGACCCAGTACTTC. It yields the protein CASSFRGPETQYF.

The chain carries TRBV7-8 and TRBJ1-5, with 7 positions matching TRBD1. This CDR3 is 14 amino acids long. Unmatched junction bases numbered 3, after V lost 2 bases and J lost 5 bases. Germline V gives CDR1 SGHVS, CDR2 FQNEAQ. The CDR3 DNA reads as TGTGCCAGCAGCTTACTTGACAGGGATCAGCCCCAGCATTTT. Its translation is CASSLLDRDQPQHF.

The chain is built from TRBV14 and TRBJ1-4; TRBD1 might be the D (5 bases). Germline loops: CDR1 SGHDN, CDR2 FVKESK. V lost 1 base and J lost 4, with 10 bases in between. This CDR3 has 15 residues. CDR3 DNA: TGTGCCAGCAGCCAAGGGCGACAGATTAATGAAAAACTGTTTTTT. It is translated as CASSQGRQINEKLFF.

This clone has only one observation. The chain has TRBV10-3 and TRBJ1-1, with TRBD1 as a possible D gene (6 bases). V was shortened by 7 bases and J by 4 bases, with 16 bases between the two germline ends. The CDR3 extends over 14 amino acids. The germline V gene encodes CDR1 ENHRY and CDR2 SYGVKD. In DNA, the CDR3 is TGTGCCATCAAGCAGGGGACGGGACCCACTGAAGCTTTCTTT. This translates into CAIKQGTGPTEAFF.

The J gene is TRBJ1-5, the V gene TRBV7-8; D is possibly TRBD1 (6 bases). V was shortened by 5 bases and J by 7 bases, with 15 bases between the two germline ends. The CDR3 is 14 amino acids. Germline CDR1 reads SGHVS; CDR2 reads FQNEAQ. CDR3 DNA: TGTGCCAGCAGCGTCAGGGGCGGCGTACAGCCCCAGCATTTT. It translates to CASSVRGGVQPQHF.

This clone was seen a handful of times. The V and J genes are TRBV7-9 and TRBJ2-7; D not resolved. Trimming took off 2 bases at V and 5 bases at J, with 4 bases between the two ends. Germline V gene sequence: CDR1 SEHNR, CDR2 FQNEAQ (reference sequence). The CDR3 is made up of 11 amino acids. The CDR3 DNA sequence: TGTGCCAGCAGCTTATCGGACGAGCAGTACTTC. This codes for CASSLSDEQYF.

The genes are TRBV9 and TRBJ1-2; 8 bases match TRBD1. Germline V gene sequence: CDR1 SGDLS, CDR2 YYNGEE. V gave up 2 bases and J gave up 5 bases; unmatched junction bases: 5. The CDR3 totals 14 residues. The CDR3 DNA sequence: TGTGCCAGCAGCGTGACAGGGGAGGCATATGGCTACACCTTC. The encoded protein is CASSVTGEAYGYTF.

The table lists this clone with a few counts. J is TRBJ2-1 and V is TRBV11-3; a weak D match, TRBD1 (6 bases). Germline V gives CDR1 SGHNT, CDR2 YENEEA. V dropped 2 bases and J dropped 8 bases, with 13 bases sitting between them. This CDR3 region has 14 residues. In DNA form, the CDR3 reads TGTGCCAGCAGCTTAAACAGGGAGAGCTATGAGCAGTTCTTC. It specifies CASSLNRESYEQFF.

This sequence joins TRBV6-5 and TRBJ1-1; D uncertain. V shed 0 bases and J shed 1 base, with 9 bases lying between them. Germline CDR1 is MNHEY and CDR2 is SVGAGI. This CDR3 is built from 15 residues. CDR3 sequence reads: CASSYSPGKNTEAFF. CDR3 DNA sequence: TGTGCCAGCAGTTACTCGCCGGGGAAGAACACTGAAGCTTTCTTT.

The chain recombines TRBV6-5 with TRBJ2-7, with D possibly matching TRBD2 (7 bases). The CDR3 has 15 residues. Trimming removed 2 bases at V and 2 bases at J, with 13 bases between. Per germline, CDR1 MNHEY and CDR2 SVGAGI. CDR3 residues: CASSYQRGGPYEQYF. In nucleotides, the CDR3 is TGTGCCAGCAGTTACCAGAGGGGGGGCCCCTACGAGCAGTACTTC.

In its sample, this clone was seen a few times. Other DNA sequences from this sample encode an identical CDR3 as well. J is TRBJ1-1 and V is TRBV15; D gene uncertain. The germline V gene has CDR1 LNHNV and CDR2 YYDKDF (reference sequence). There are 13 residues in the CDR3. The V end lost 0 bases, the J end lost 1 base, and 3 bases lay between the germline ends. The CDR3 sequence is CATSRDRNTEAFF. CDR3 sequence (DNA): TGTGCCACCAGCAGAGATAGGAACACTGAAGCTTTCTTT.

This sequence joins TRBV7-6 and TRBJ1-1; TRBD1 is a possible D gene (5 bases). This CDR3 is 14 amino acids long. V dropped 5 bases and J dropped 2 bases, with 12 bases sitting between them. Germline V lookup: CDR1 SGHVS, CDR2 FNYEAQ. CDR3 amino acids: CASSRGQLNTEAFF. The CDR3 DNA sequence: TGTGCCAGCAGCCGTGGACAACTAAACACTGAAGCTTTCTTT.

Details on this clone: A read error may account for a junction end that differs from germline. The sample carries other DNA sequences with the same CDR3. J is TRBJ1-1 and V is TRBV19; D ambiguous. Germline V gene sequence: CDR1 LNHDA, CDR2 SQIVND (reference sequence). The CDR3 spans 11 residues. The CDR3: CASSVGAEAFF. The CDR3 bases are TGTGCCAGTAGTGTCGGTGCTGAAGCCTTCTTT.

This clone was found a few times. The chain recombines TRBV5-1 with TRBJ1-4; D call uncertain. CDR3 size: 12 residues. Germline CDR1 and CDR2: SGHRS and YFSETQ. Trimming took off 2 bases at V and 5 bases at J, with 4 bases between the two ends. CDR3 amino acids: CASSFGNEKLFF. The CDR3 DNA is TGCGCCAGCAGCTTCGGGAATGAAAAACTGTTTTTT.

The V and J genes are TRBV7-3 and TRBJ2-1; TRBD2 aligns across 7 bases. V dropped 2 bases and J dropped 6; count of bases not matched to a gene: 1. Germline CDR1 SGHTA, CDR2 FQGTGA. CDR3 length equals 13 residues. CDR3 region: CASSLGTINEQFF. In DNA, the CDR3 is TGTGCCAGCAGCTTAGGGACTATCAATGAGCAGTTCTTC.

This chain joins TRBV6-5 and TRBJ2-5; D gene uncertain. Germline assignment: CDR1 MNHEY and CDR2 SVGAGI. The V and J ends lost 6 bases and 5 bases respectively, with 13 bases between them. CDR3 length: 13 residues. The CDR3 nucleotides are TGTGCCAGCAGCACTCCGGGTCAGGAGACCCAGTACTTC. Amino acid sequence: CASSTPGQETQYF.

This chain connects TRBV6-6 to TRBJ2-3; D is uncertain. V lost 6 bases and J 2 bases, leaving 3 bases between the germline ends. This CDR3 has 11 residues. Germline V gene sequence: CDR1 MNHNY, CDR2 SVGAGI (reference sequence). CDR3 DNA sequence: TGTGCCAGCAGAGCCACAGATACGCAGTATTTT. This codes for CASRATDTQYF.

This chain connects TRBV5-1 to TRBJ2-3; no clear D gene. In germline, CDR1 is SGHRS, CDR2 YFSETQ. Trimming took 0 bases from V and 2 from J, leaving 10 bases between them. The CDR3 totals 15 residues. Written as DNA, the CDR3 is TGCGCCAGCAGCTTGGCCGTGGCCGACACAGATACGCAGTATTTT. This gives the protein CASSLAVADTDTQYF.

V and J are TRBV25-1 and TRBJ2-3; TRBD2 aligns across 7 bases. The CDR3 loop spans 13 amino acids. The germline gives CDR1 MGHDK, CDR2 SYGVNS. V dropped 3 bases and J dropped 13; count of bases not matched to a gene: 10. The CDR3 DNA is TGTGCCAGCAGTGACCTAACTAGCGCTCATGAGTATTTT. This codes for CASSDLTSAHEYF.

This clone was seen a few times. This sequence joins TRBV18 and TRBJ1-5, with a weak D call TRBD1 (6 bases). V lost 2 bases and J 7 bases, leaving 12 bases between the germline ends. The CDR3 loop spans 14 amino acids. The germline V gene has CDR1 KGHSH and CDR2 LQKENI. The CDR3 sequence: CASSPTGFEQPQHF. CDR3 coding DNA: TGTGCCAGCTCACCAACAGGGTTTGAGCAGCCCCAGCATTTT.

The gene calls are TRBV7-2 and TRBJ1-5; TRBD1 matches at 9 bases. With V trimmed by 1 base and J by 7 bases, 5 bases remained unmatched. Per germline, CDR1 SGHTA and CDR2 FQGNSA. The CDR3 is 15 amino acids. The CDR3 reads CASSLEQGAFQPQHF. DNA for the CDR3: TGTGCCAGCAGCTTAGAACAGGGGGCATTCCAGCCCCAGCATTTT.

V is TRBV7-6 and J is TRBJ1-1, with D possibly matching TRBD1 (5 bases). The CDR3 is made up of 14 amino acids. From germline, CDR1 is SGHVS and CDR2 FNYEAQ. V was clipped by 6 bases and J by 5 bases, with 16 bases between them. CDR3 DNA: TGTGCCAGCAGGGAAGGCGACAGTGCTACTGAAGCTTTCTTT. This gives the protein CASREGDSATEAFF.

The chain couples TRBV7-2 to TRBJ2-2; D is ambiguous. The germline V gene encodes CDR1 SGHTA and CDR2 FQGNSA. Trimming took off 6 bases at V and 1 base at J, with 12 bases between the two ends. CDR3 length: 15 amino acids. CDR3 loop: CASSYTTLNTGELFF. The CDR3 DNA sequence: TGTGCCAGCAGTTATACTACCCTGAACACCGGGGAGCTGTTTTTT.

The chain uses TRBV20-1 and TRBJ1-2; no clear D. Looked up from germline, CDR1 is DFQATT and CDR2 is SNEGSKA (reference sequence). With 5 bases removed from V and 8 bases from J, the gap between germline ends came to 12 bases. The CDR3 consists of 11 residues. DNA of the CDR3: TGCAGTGCTCAGAGCGGAAACGGCTACACCTTC. Translating gives CSAQSGNGYTF.

This chain uses TRBV7-9 with TRBJ1-1, with D possibly being TRBD1 (6 bases). Germline assignment: CDR1 SEHNR and CDR2 FQNEAQ (reference sequence). Trimming cost V 7 bases and J 1 base, with 19 bases left between them. The CDR3 has 16 amino acids. CDR3 loop: CASNPNPGTRNTEAFF. The CDR3 coding sequence is TGTGCCAGCAACCCAAACCCCGGGACACGGAACACTGAAGCTTTCTTT.

The chain employs TRBV7-6 and TRBJ2-7; 8 positions agree with TRBD2. This CDR3 is built from 15 residues. V lost 5 bases to trimming and J lost 5 bases; unmatched junction nucleotides: 11. CDR1 and CDR2 (germline): SGHVS, FNYEAQ. CDR3 DNA: TGTGCCAGCAGCCCCCGAGGTGCGGGGGGACACGAGCAGTACTTC. It codes for CASSPRGAGGHEQYF.